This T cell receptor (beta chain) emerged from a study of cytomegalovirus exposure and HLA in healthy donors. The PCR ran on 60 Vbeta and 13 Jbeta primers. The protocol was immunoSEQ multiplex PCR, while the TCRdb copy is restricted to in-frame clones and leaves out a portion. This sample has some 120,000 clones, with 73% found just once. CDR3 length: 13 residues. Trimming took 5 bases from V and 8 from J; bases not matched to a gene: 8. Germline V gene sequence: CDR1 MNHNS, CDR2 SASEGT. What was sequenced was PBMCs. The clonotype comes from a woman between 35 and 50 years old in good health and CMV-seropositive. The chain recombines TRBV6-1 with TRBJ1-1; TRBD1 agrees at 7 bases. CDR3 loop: CASSPTQDREAFF. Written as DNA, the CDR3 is TGTGCCAGCAGTCCGACGCAGGACAGGGAAGCTTTCTTT.